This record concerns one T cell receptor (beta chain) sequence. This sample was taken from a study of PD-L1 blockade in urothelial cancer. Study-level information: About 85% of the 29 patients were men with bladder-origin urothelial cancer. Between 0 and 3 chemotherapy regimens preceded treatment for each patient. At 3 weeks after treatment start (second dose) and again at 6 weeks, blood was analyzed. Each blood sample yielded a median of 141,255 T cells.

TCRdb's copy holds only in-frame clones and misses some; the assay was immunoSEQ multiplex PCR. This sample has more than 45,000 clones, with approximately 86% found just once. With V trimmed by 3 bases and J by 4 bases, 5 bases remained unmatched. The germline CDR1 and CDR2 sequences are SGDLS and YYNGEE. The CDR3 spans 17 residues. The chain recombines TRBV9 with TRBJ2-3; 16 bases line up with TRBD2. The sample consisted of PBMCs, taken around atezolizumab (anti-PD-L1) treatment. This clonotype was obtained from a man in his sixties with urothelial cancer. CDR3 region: CASSGGLAGGRADTQYF. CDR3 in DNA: TGTGCCAGCAGCGGGGGACTAGCGGGAGGGCGGGCAGATACGCAGTATTTT. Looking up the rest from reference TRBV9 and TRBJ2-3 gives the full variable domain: DSGVTQTPKHLITATGQRVTLRCSPRSGDLSVYWYQQSLDQGLQFLIQYYNGEERAKGNILERFSAQQFPDLHSELNLSSLELGDSALYFCASSGGLAGGRADTQYFGPGTRLTVL.